This note documents a single T cell receptor beta chain sequence. This specimen belongs to a study of CD8 T cells in Susac syndrome. Random hexamers served to reverse transcribe roughly 0.5 to 1 ug RNA. TCR beta CDR3 was amplified by immunoSEQ covering 54 Vbeta and 13 Jbeta. MiXCR was run by TCRdb on the immunoSEQ multiplex PCR reads, yielding one entry per CDR3 protein. The data contain about 400,000 distinct CDR3 sequences, 75% to 90% of them singletons. In blood CD8+ and CD4+ T cells, TCR beta underwent sequencing. Stable or active relapsing-remitting multiple sclerosis, untreated and meeting revised McDonald criteria, defined the controls. Purification of the CD8+ and CD4+ T cells relied on negative isolation, and TEMRA cells underwent FACS enrichment. This CDR3 has 13 amino acids. V was trimmed by 2 bases and J by 3 bases, leaving 6 bases between them. Germline V gene data show CDR1 as KGHDR and CDR2 as SFDVKD.

The source of this sequence is a human donor with multiple sclerosis. The chain uses TRBV24-1 and TRBJ1-2, with D unclear. The sample comprised CD8+ T cells from PBMCs. The DNA of the CDR3 is TGTGCCACCAGTGATTCTCAGGACTATGGCTACACCTTC. Residues: CATSDSQDYGYTF.